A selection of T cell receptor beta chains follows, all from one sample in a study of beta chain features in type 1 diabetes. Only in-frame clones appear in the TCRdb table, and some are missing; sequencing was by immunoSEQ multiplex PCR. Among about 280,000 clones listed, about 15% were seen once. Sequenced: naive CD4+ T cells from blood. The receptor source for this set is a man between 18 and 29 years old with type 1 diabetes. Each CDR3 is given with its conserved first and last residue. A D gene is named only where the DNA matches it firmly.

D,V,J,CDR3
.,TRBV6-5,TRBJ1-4,CASRAPGRGEKLFF
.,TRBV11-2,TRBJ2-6,CASSSSTLRTGANVLTF
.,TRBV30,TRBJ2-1,CAWSGGLWDEQFF
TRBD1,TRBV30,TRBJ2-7,CAWSRGPGSYEQYF
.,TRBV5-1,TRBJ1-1,CASRLLNLRTVMNTEAFF
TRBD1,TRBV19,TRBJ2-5,CASKGQGSRWETQYF
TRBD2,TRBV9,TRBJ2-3,CASSGGTSGSTDTQYF
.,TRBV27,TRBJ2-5,CASSLGWGGGGETQYF
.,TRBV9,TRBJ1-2,CASSVNSYGYTF
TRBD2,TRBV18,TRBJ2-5,CASSRGTSTLQETQYF
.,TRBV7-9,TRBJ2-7,CASSIGWPGNEQYF
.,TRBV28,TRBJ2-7,CASTSHGVLASYEQYF
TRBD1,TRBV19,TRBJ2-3,CASMRTGEADTQYF
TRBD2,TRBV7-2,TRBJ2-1,CASSLAPGGGRQFF
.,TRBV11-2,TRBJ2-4,CASSLNRAKNIQYF
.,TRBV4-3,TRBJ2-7,CASSQDVGSYEQYF
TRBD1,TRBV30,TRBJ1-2,CAWSGQGFYGYTF
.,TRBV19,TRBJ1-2,CASSMSVVYGYTF
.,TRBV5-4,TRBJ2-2,CASSSGVENRELFF
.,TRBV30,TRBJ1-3,CAWSIADTIYF